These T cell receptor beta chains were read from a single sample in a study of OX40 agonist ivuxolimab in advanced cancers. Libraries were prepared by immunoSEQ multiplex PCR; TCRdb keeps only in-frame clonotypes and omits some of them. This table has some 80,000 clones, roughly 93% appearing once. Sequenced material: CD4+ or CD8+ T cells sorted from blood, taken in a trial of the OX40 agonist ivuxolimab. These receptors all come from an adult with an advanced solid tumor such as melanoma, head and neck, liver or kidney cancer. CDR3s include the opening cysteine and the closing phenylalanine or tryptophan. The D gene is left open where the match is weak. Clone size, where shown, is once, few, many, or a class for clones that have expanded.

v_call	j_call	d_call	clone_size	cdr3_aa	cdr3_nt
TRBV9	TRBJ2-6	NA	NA	CASSLYSGANVLTF	TGTGCCAGCAGCCTATACTCTGGGGCCAACGTCCTGACTTTC
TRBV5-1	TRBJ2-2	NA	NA	CASSFEGGGELFF	TGCGCCAGCAGCTTTGAGGGGGGCGGGGAGCTGTTTTTT
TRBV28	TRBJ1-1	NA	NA	CASSSPTPNTEAFF	TGTGCCAGCAGTTCCCCCACCCCGAACACTGAAGCTTTCTTT
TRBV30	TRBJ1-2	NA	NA	CAWGQLYGYTF	TGTGCCTGGGGACAGCTCTATGGCTACACCTTC
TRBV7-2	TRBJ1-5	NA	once	CASSVGQRGNQPQHF	TGTGCCAGCAGCGTCGGACAACGGGGCAATCAGCCCCAGCATTTT
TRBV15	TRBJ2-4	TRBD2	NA	CATSTKRGAVAKNIQYF	TGTGCCACCAGCACTAAGCGGGGGGCCGTAGCCAAAAACATTCAGTACTTC
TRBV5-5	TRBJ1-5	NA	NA	CASSPDRDQPQHF	TGTGCCAGCAGCCCTGACCGGGATCAGCCCCAGCATTTT
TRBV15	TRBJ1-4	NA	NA	CATSRGGYEKLFF	TGTGCCACCAGCAGAGGGGGGTACGAAAAACTGTTTTTT
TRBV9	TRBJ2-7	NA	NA	CASSVGQGSHEQYF	TGTGCCAGCAGCGTAGGTCAGGGCTCCCACGAGCAGTACTTC
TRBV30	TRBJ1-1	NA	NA	CAWSKVSYRRDSEAFF	TGTGCCTGGAGTAAGGTGAGCTACCGAAGGGACTCTGAAGCTTTCTTT
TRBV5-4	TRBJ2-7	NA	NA	CASSLGGPGSYEQYF	TGTGCCAGCAGCTTGGGGGGACCTGGCTCCTACGAGCAGTACTTC
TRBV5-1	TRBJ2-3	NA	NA	CASSFSISTDTQYF	TGCGCCAGCAGCTTCTCCATTAGCACAGATACGCAGTATTTT
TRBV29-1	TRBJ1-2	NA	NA	CSVEEDEGIYGYTF	TGCAGCGTCGAGGAAGACGAGGGGATCTATGGCTACACCTTC
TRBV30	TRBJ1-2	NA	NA	CAWAPGTGGYYGYTF	NA
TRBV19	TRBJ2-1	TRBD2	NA	CASSTLPGLQLNNEQFF	TGTGCCAGTAGTACCCTTCCGGGACTACAATTGAACAATGAGCAGTTCTTC
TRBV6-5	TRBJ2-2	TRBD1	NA	CASRPDRGELFF	TGTGCCAGCAGACCGGACAGGGGGGAGCTGTTTTTT
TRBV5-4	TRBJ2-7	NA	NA	CASSLSGNSYEQYF	TGTGCCAGCAGCTTGAGCGGAAACTCCTACGAGCAGTACTTC
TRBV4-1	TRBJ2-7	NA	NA	CASSHPGASGVEQYF	TGCGCCAGCAGCCACCCGGGGGCCTCAGGGGTCGAGCAGTACTTC
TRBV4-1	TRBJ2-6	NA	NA	CASSQVPGTIISGANVLTF	TGCGCCAGCAGCCAAGTCCCCGGGACAATAATCTCTGGGGCCAACGTCCTGACTTTC
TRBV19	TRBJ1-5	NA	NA	CASSIQGVAGQSQPQHF	TGTGCCAGTAGTATACAGGGCGTGGCAGGCCAATCTCAGCCCCAGCATTTT
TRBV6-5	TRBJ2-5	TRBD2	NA	CASSYTRGGGQETQYF	TGTGCCAGCAGTTACACCAGGGGCGGGGGGCAAGAGACCCAGTACTTC
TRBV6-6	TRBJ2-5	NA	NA	CASLPTGTYQETQYF	TGTGCCAGCTTACCCACCGGGACTTACCAAGAGACCCAGTACTTC
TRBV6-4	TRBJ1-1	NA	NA	CASSQEGITEAFF	TGTGCCAGCTCCCAGGAGGGAATTACTGAAGCTTTCTTT
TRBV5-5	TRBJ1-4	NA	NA	CASSARAGVGEKLFF	TGTGCCAGCAGCGCGAGGGCAGGGGTTGGAGAAAAACTGTTTTTT
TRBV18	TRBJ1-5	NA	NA	CASSPRVGSPNQPQHF	TGTGCCAGCTCACCACGGGTAGGGAGCCCCAATCAGCCCCAGCATTTT
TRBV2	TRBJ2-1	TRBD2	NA	CASGRLAGYNEQFF	TGTGCCAGCGGGAGGTTAGCGGGGTACAATGAGCAGTTCTTC
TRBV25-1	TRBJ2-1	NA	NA	CASSGNTDEQFF	TGTGCCAGCAGTGGAAACACCGATGAGCAGTTCTTC
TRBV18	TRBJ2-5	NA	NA	CASSPSGRETQYF	TGTGCCAGCTCACCAAGCGGTCGGGAGACCCAGTACTTC
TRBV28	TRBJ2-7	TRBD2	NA	CASSTSGSSYEQYF	TGTGCCAGCAGTACTAGCGGGAGCTCCTACGAGCAGTACTTC
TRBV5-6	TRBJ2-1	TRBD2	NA	CASSLGSGNIYNEQFF	TGTGCCAGCAGCTTGGGTAGCGGGAATATCTACAATGAGCAGTTCTTC
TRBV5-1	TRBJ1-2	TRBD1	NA	CASSLYEGAKGYTF	TGCGCCAGCAGCTTGTACGAGGGGGCGAAGGGCTACACCTTC
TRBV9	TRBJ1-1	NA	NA	CASSVLPGMTEAFF	TGTGCCAGCAGCGTACTACCGGGGATGACTGAAGCTTTCTTT
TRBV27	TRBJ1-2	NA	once	CASSLQENYGYTF	TGTGCCAGCAGTTTACAGGAAAACTATGGCTACACCTTC
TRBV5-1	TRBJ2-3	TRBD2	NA	CASSLSAGGTTQYF	TGCGCCAGCAGCCTCTCTGCGGGGGGAACGACGCAGTATTTT
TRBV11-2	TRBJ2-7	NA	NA	CASSFAGRGLPRTQYF	TGTGCCAGCAGCTTTGCGGGACGGGGACTCCCACGGACGCAGTACTTC
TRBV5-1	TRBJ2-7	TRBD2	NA	CTSSGGTSGYEQYF	TGCACCAGCAGCGGCGGGACTAGCGGCTACGAGCAGTACTTC
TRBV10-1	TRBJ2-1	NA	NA	CASSASAAYNEQFF	TGCGCCAGCAGCGCCTCCGCGGCCTACAATGAGCAGTTCTTC
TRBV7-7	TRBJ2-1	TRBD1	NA	CASSPWTGASYNEQFF	TGTGCTAGCAGCCCTTGGACAGGGGCATCCTACAATGAGCAGTTCTTC
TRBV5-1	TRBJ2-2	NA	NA	CASSLEPTETGELFF	TGCGCCAGCAGCTTGGAACCGACCGAAACCGGGGAGCTGTTTTTT
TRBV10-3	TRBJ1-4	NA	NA	CAISGANPNEKLFF	TGTGCCATCAGTGGGGCCAACCCTAATGAAAAACTGTTTTTT
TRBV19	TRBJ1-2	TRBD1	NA	CASSPRPRTGGSYTF	TGTGCCAGTAGTCCACGCCCTCGGACAGGTGGTAGCTACACCTTC
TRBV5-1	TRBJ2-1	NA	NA	CASSLRTSSGNEQFF	TGCGCCAGCAGCTTGCGAACATCTTCGGGGAATGAGCAGTTCTTC
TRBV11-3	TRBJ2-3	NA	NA	CASSLGPSAVGTDTQYF	TGTGCCAGCAGCTTAGGCCCTAGCGCGGTGGGCACAGATACGCAGTATTTT
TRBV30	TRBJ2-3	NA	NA	CAWSVRGLGDTQYF	TGTGCCTGGAGTGTACGGGGGTTGGGAGATACGCAGTATTTT
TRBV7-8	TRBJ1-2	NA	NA	CASSLAPGAGAGYTF	TGTGCCAGCAGCTTAGCCCCGGGGGCAGGAGCTGGCTACACCTTC
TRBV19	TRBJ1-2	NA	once	CASSIGSENYGYTF	TGTGCCAGTAGTATTGGGTCAGAAAACTATGGCTACACCTTC
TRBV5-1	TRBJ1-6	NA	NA	CASSPGMGDNSPLHF	TGCGCCAGCAGCCCGGGTATGGGGGATAATTCACCCCTCCACTTT
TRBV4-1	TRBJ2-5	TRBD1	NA	CASSQDRTAQGETQYF	TGCGCCAGCAGCCAAGATAGGACTGCACAGGGGGAGACCCAGTACTTC
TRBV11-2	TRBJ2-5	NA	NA	CASSAGTAGGETQYF	TGTGCCAGCAGCGCCGGGACCGCTGGTGGGGAGACCCAGTACTTC
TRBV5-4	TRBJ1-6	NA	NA	CASSFERSYNSPLHF	TGTGCCAGCAGCTTTGAACGCTCCTATAATTCACCCCTCCACTTT
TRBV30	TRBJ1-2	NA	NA	CAWRSPQVTDYGYTF	TGTGCCTGGAGATCTCCCCAAGTGACTGACTATGGCTACACCTTC